The 7 T cell receptor beta chains listed next were all sequenced from one sample in a study of CD4 T cells in relation to SARS-CoV-2 and coronaviruses. CD4+ T cells from unexposed donors were obtained before the COVID-19 pandemic (2011-2018). Data came from immunoSEQ multiplex PCR; TCRdb stores just in-frame clones and leaves some out. The data show 50,000 to 70,000 clones, over 70% seen once. Sequenced sample: memory CD4+ T cells from PBMCs. Receptors were obtained from a human donor in good health.

The CDR3 DNA reads as TGTGCCAGCAGCTTAAGGGGCGGGGGGGCATTCGGTGAGCAGTTCTTC. Amino acids: CASSLRGGGAFGEQFF. V and J are TRBV7-2 and TRBJ2-1; TRBD2 matches at 9 bases. This CDR3 has 16 amino acids. Germline loops: CDR1 SGHTA, CDR2 FQGNSA. J gave up 9 bases and V 2 bases, and 11 bases lay outside the gene matches.

Worth noting for this clone: The CDR3 does not end in the conserved phenylalanine or tryptophan, so this is likely a read error. The DNA is omitted, as the CDR3 cannot be located on it reliably, and the CDR3 follows TCRdb's listing. The identical CDR3 is also encoded by other nucleotide sequences in the sample. The chain links TRBV9 to TRBJ2-3. Ends included, the CDR3 has 9 residues. The germline V gene encodes CDR1 SGDLS and CDR2 YYNGEE. CDR3 in amino acids: CASSGPERR.

This clone was seen just once. V is TRBV5-3 and J is TRBJ1-1; 11 nucleotides line up with TRBD1. TRBV5-3 has ORF status, its function being uncertain. This CDR3 spans 15 amino acids. V lost 3 bases, J lost 2 bases, and 3 bases stayed unmatched. The CDR3 spells CARSSGQGANTEAFF. The CDR3 DNA reads TGTGCCAGAAGCTCCGGACAGGGGGCTAACACTGAAGCTTTCTTT.

This sequence joins TRBV30 and TRBJ2-3; the match to TRBD1 covers 7 bases. V shed 2 bases and J 1 base; nucleotides not matched to a gene: 6. Germline values: CDR1 GTSNPN, CDR2 SVGIG (reference sequence). This CDR3 contains 15 residues. Here the CDR3 DNA reads TGTGCCTGGAGTACGGGGACAGCGGGCACAGATACGCAGTATTTT. Its translation: CAWSTGTAGTDTQYF.

In this sample, this clone turned up once. This chain links TRBV7-8 with TRBJ1-6; no firm D call. Germline values: CDR1 SGHVS, CDR2 FQNEAQ. Between the trimmed V and J ends, which lost 3 bases and 7 bases, there was a span of 7 bases. The CDR3 totals 13 residues. CDR3 nucleotides: TGTGCCAGCAGCTTGACGGGGAATTCACCCCTCCACTTT. Its translation is CASSLTGNSPLHF.

The chain has TRBV5-4 and TRBJ1-4; D perhaps matches TRBD1 (5 bases). In germline, CDR1 is SGHNT, CDR2 YYREEE (reference sequence). Trimming took 4 bases from V and 5 from J, leaving 9 bases between them. The CDR3 has 13 residues. As DNA, the CDR3 is TGTGCCAGCAGCAGCGAGGGGAATGAAAAACTGTTTTTT. Translated: CASSSEGNEKLFF. Looking up the rest from reference TRBV5-4 and TRBJ1-4 gives the full variable domain: ETGVTQSPTHLIKTRGQQVTLRCSSQSGHNTVSWYQQALGQGPQFIFQYYREEENGRGNFPPRFSGLQFPNYSSELNVNALELDDSALYLCASSSEGNEKLFFGSGTQLSVL.

This rearrangement joins TRBV9 to TRBJ2-7; 9 bases fit TRBD2. This CDR3 has 15 residues. V lost 4 bases and J lost 4; bases outside the gene matches: 9. Germline V lookup: CDR1 SGDLS, CDR2 YYNGEE. The CDR3, as DNA: TGTGCCAGCAGCCCCGGACTAGCGCCAGGATACGAGCAGTACTTC. This codes for CASSPGLAPGYEQYF.